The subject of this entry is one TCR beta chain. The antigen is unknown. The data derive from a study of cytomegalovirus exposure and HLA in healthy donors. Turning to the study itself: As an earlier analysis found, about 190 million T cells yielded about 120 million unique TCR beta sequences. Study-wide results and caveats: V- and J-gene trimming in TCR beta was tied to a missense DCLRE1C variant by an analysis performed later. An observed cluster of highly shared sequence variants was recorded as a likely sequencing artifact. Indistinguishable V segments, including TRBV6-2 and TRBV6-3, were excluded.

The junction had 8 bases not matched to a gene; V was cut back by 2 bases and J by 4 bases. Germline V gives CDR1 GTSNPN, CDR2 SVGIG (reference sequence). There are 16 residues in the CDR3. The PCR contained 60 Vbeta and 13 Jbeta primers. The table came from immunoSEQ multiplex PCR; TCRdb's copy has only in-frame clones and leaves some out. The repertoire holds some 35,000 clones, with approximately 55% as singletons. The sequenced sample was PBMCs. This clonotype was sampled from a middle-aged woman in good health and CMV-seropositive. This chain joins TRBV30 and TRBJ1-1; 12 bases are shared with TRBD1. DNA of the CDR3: TGTGCCTGGAGTCGGAGCACGGGACAGGGGGCCACTGAAGCTTTCTTT. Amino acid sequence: CAWSRSTGQGATEAFF.